Sequencing of this TCR beta chain was carried out in a study of blood T cells in healthy people across ages. Study background: There was about one barcoded beta molecule captured by template switching per two T cells.

Per sample, at least 6 micrograms of total RNA were extracted. CDR1 and CDR2 from the germline V gene are LGHDT and YNNKEL (reference sequence). The CDR3 length is 17 residues. V lost 4 bases and J lost 5; bases outside the gene matches: 14. Then a second PCR, running roughly 7 to 11 cycles, was carried out with a sample-barcoded 5' primer and a J-beta primer mix. MiXCR, applied by TCRdb to the 5' RACE reads, yields one record per CDR3 protein. The repertoire has 850,000 to 1,100,000 distinct CDR3 sequences, roughly two fifths of them found once; the top ten carry about 12%. The source of this sequence is a man aged 18 to 35 in good health. Sequencing used blood. This sequence joins TRBV3-1 and TRBJ1-1; 9 nucleotides agree with TRBD1. The CDR3 coding sequence is TGTGCCAGCAGCCCCTACCGGGACAGGGCTTCGGGAACTGAAGCTTTCTTT. Amino acids: CASSPYRDRASGTEAFF.